This entry concerns a single T cell receptor beta chain. What it recognizes is unknown. V was shortened by 3 bases and J by 7 bases, with 3 bases between the two germline ends. The length of the CDR3 is 11 residues. The data stem from a study of T cell responses to AZD1222 COVID-19 vaccine. Method: immunoSEQ multiplex PCR; TCRdb's copy keeps in-frame clones and lacks some. The data show about 140,000 clones, 92% seen once. Whole-study results and caveats: Nearly half of spike-specific TCRs reportedly go after variant regions that carry no mutations. Baseline seropositivity occurred in only six AZD1222 recipients. It was only after the peak T cell response that any repertoires were sampled.

The chain has TRBV12-3 or TRBV12-4 and TRBJ2-2; D gene uncertain. This specimen was peripheral blood, taken on day 0 of AZD1222 vaccination. The sequence was obtained from an adult in good health. The CDR3 DNA reads as TGTGCCAGCAGTTTGTACGGGGAGCTGTTTTTT. Translation gives CASSLYGELFF.